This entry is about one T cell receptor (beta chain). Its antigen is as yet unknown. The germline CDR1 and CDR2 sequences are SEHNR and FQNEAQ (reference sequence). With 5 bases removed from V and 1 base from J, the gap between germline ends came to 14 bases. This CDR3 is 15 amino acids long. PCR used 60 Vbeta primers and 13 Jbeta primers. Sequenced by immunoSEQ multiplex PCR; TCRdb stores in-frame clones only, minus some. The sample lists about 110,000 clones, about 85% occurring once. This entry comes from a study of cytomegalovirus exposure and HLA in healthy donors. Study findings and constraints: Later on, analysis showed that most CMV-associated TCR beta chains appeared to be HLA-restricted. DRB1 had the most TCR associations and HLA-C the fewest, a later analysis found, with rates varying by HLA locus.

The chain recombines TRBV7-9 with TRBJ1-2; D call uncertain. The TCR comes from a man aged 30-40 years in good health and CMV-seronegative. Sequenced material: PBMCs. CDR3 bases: TGTGCCAGCAGCCCCTCGGGAGCGTTTAACTATGGCTACACCTTC. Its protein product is CASSPSGAFNYGYTF. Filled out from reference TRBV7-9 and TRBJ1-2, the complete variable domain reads DTGVSQNPRHKITKRGQNVTFRCDPISEHNRLYWYRQTLGQGPEFLTYFQNEAQLEKSRLLSDRFSAERPKGSFSTLEIQRTEQGDSAMYLCASSPSGAFNYGYTFGSGTRLTVV.